This TCR beta chain stems from a study of T cell repertoires in cytomegalovirus infection. This clonotype has just a few counts. Antigen unknown. This CDR3 comprises 12 residues. With 6 bases removed from V and 3 bases from J, the gap between germline ends came to 9 bases. CDR1 is MNHEY, CDR2 SVGEGT, per germline. Findings and caveats of the study: Clonotype analysis showed dominance of the ex vivo response by HLA-C-restricted CMV-specific TCR beta clonotypes.

TCRdb fed the reads into MiXCR, producing one record per CDR3 protein. The sample holds 450,000 to 550,000 distinct CDR3 sequences, 15% to 20% seen once. This chain links TRBV6-2 or TRBV6-3 with TRBJ2-7; D ambiguous. Sample: CD8+ T cells from PBMCs. The clonotype comes from a human donor in good health (CMV status not recorded). Some clones in this sample may be carry-over from other donors' samples. The CDR3 here is CASSLRDYEQYF. In nucleotides, the CDR3 is TGTGCCAGCAGCCTCAGAGACTACGAGCAGTACTTC.